This TCR beta chain was recorded in a study of T cells after posttransplantation cyclophosphamide. Study results and limitations: Donor-recipient repertoire similarity was low at 1-2 months, rising over year one. Recipient CMV seropositivity and CMV reactivation strongly tracked TRB clonality. Blood and skin or GI T cell repertoires showed limited TRB overlap.

Clones were sequenced by immunoSEQ multiplex PCR, and TCRdb holds only the in-frame ones, with some missing. The sample offers 20,000 to 25,000 clones and no singletons, the top ten holding 6.6%. CDR1 SNHLY and CDR2 FYNNEI come from the germline V gene. The CDR3 is 14 residues long. Trimming cost V 6 bases and J 0 bases, with 9 bases left between them. This clone was counted many times. Its target is unknown. The sequenced sample consisted of PBMCs. V is TRBV2 and J is TRBJ1-5; weak D call: TRBD1 (5 bases). This TCR came from a woman in her sixties in good health, CMV-negative, and a related stem cell transplant donor. The DNA for the CDR3 is TGTGCCAGCAGAGACAGCCATAGCAATCAGCCCCAGCATTTT. Translation gives CASRDSHSNQPQHF.